These 21 T cell receptor beta chains originate from one sample sequenced in a study of T cells in Graves' hyperthyroidism and ophthalmopathy. The source material, RNA transcripts, was used to amplify TCR beta CDR3 regions. First-round RT-PCR with HTBI primers amplified the TCR CDR3 region. TCRdb ran MiXCR on the multiplex PCR reads and lists one entry per CDR3 protein. The data contain about 600,000 distinct CDR3 sequences, approximately 15% of them singletons. Material: blood. These receptors were obtained from a woman in her thirties or forties with Graves' ophthalmopathy.

This clonotype was seen at least ten times. V usage is TRBV12-3 or TRBV12-4 and J usage is TRBJ1-5; 8 nucleotides agree with TRBD1. The CDR3 runs to 16 residues. With 4 bases clipped from V and 5 bases from J, the junction kept 10 bases outside the gene matches. Written as DNA, the CDR3 is TGTGCCAGCAGTTCCGCCGGGACAGGAGGATATCAGCCCCAGCATTTT. This sequence encodes CASSSAGTGGYQPQHF.

This clonotype was counted ten times or more. CDR3 region: CASSQMGPGENEQYF. DNA for the CDR3: TGCGCCAGCAGCCAAATGGGGCCAGGGGAAAACGAGCAGTACTTC. The chain carries TRBV4-1 and TRBJ2-7; a weak D match, TRBD1 (6 bases). This CDR3 contains 15 residues. The V end lost 2 bases, the J end lost 5 bases, and 16 bases lay between the germline ends. Germline V CDR1 and CDR2: MGHRA, YSYEKL.

This clonotype was counted many times. As DNA, the CDR3 is TGTGCCAGCTCACCCCCTGGTGGGTATGGCTACACCTTC. This gives the protein CASSPPGGYGYTF. The V call is TRBV18, the J call TRBJ1-2; no definite D call. This CDR3 is built from 13 residues. The V end lost 3 bases, the J end lost 5 bases, and 10 bases lay between the germline ends. Germline CDR1 reads KGHSH; CDR2 reads LQKENI.

The sample holds a few counts of this clonotype. The rearrangement uses TRBV5-1 and TRBJ2-7; the match to TRBD1 covers 9 bases. Germline lookup yields CDR1 SGHRS and CDR2 YFSETQ. V shed 4 bases and J 2 bases; nucleotides not matched to a gene: 16. This CDR3 has 18 amino acids. Here the CDR3 reads CASSHELRGQGRTYEQYF. The CDR3 coding sequence is TGCGCCAGCAGCCACGAATTACGCGGACAGGGGAGGACCTACGAGCAGTACTTC.

The V call is TRBV29-1, the J call TRBJ2-7; tentatively, D is TRBD1 or TRBD2 (6 bases each). Trimming stripped 3 bases from V and 3 bases from J, with 18 bases between. From germline, CDR1 is SQVTM and CDR2 ANQGSEA. This CDR3 has 15 amino acids. The CDR3 protein is CSVEIPGARDYEQYF. CDR3 nucleotides: TGCAGCGTTGAGATTCCGGGGGCGCGGGACTACGAGCAGTACTTC.

This clonotype was counted at least ten times. V gene TRBV5-1 combines with J gene TRBJ2-1; 8 positions match TRBD2. V lost 1 base and J lost 2; bases outside the gene matches: 11. CDR3 length: 18 residues. Germline V gives CDR1 SGHRS, CDR2 YFSETQ. DNA for the CDR3: TGCGCCAGCAGCTTGTTAGCTGGTAGCGGGAACGCCTACAATGAGCAGTTCTTC. This codes for CASSLLAGSGNAYNEQFF.

Many counts were recorded for this clonotype. V and J are TRBV12-3 or TRBV12-4 and TRBJ1-3; D is unresolved. The CDR3 has 13 amino acids. Trimming cost V 3 bases and J 0 bases, with 3 bases left between them. The CDR3 protein is CASSFDSGNTIYF. The DNA of the CDR3 is TGTGCCAGCAGTTTCGACTCTGGAAACACCATATATTTT.

The genes are TRBV4-1 and TRBJ2-1; unclear D gene. Germline V lookup: CDR1 MGHRA, CDR2 YSYEKL. V lost 2 bases to trimming and J lost 10 bases, with 15 bases between them. The CDR3 has 14 amino acids. The CDR3 DNA reads TGCGCCAGCAGCCAACGCCCGATCCTTGGCGAGCAGTTCTTC. Translated, it gives CASSQRPILGEQFF.

Ten or more counts support this clonotype. This chain links TRBV7-9 with TRBJ2-4; possibly TRBD1 for D (5 bases). From germline, CDR1 is SEHNR and CDR2 FQNEAQ (reference sequence). This CDR3 contains 15 residues. Trimming took 4 bases from V and 0 from J, leaving 10 bases between them. The CDR3 bases are TGTGCCAGCAGCTCCCTGGACACAGCCAAAAACATTCAGTACTTC. The encoded protein is CASSSLDTAKNIQYF.

This chain joins TRBV28 and TRBJ1-2, with 7 positions matching TRBD1. With V trimmed by 2 bases and J by 2 bases, 17 bases remained unmatched. Germline V gives CDR1 MDHEN, CDR2 SYDVKM. The CDR3 has 19 residues. The CDR3 is CASSLLLQTGTFLNYGYTF. CDR3 DNA sequence: TGTGCCAGCAGTTTACTCCTCCAGACAGGGACGTTCCTCAACTATGGCTACACCTTC.

CDR3 protein: CASSIDRGSETQYF. The CDR3 DNA reads TGTGCCAGTAGTATAGACAGGGGATCGGAGACCCAGTACTTC. This chain connects TRBV11-2 to TRBJ2-5, with 8 bases identical to TRBD1. CDR3 size: 14 residues. Germline assignment: CDR1 SGHAT and CDR2 FQNNGV. The ends lost 9 bases at V and 5 bases at J; junction bases unmatched: 11.

The chain joins TRBV12-3 or TRBV12-4 to TRBJ2-1; TRBD1 aligns across 10 bases. There are 14 residues in the CDR3. V was clipped by 3 bases and J by 8 bases; unmatched bases: 4. CDR3 bases: TGTGCCAGCAGTTTGACAGGGGGCGAGGATGAGCAGTTCTTC. Translation gives CASSLTGGEDEQFF.

This clonotype was observed a few times. This chain connects TRBV7-2 to TRBJ1-5, with D possibly being TRBD1 (5 bases). Per the germline V gene, CDR1 is SGHTA and CDR2 is FQGNSA. This CDR3 has 16 amino acids. Trimming pared 5 bases from V and 5 bases from J, leaving 19 bases between. The CDR3 sequence is CASSPRHVSGHQPQHF. In DNA form, the CDR3 reads TGTGCCAGCAGCCCAAGACATGTCTCGGGGCATCAGCCCCAGCATTTT.

This chain links TRBV6-1 with TRBJ1-5, with D unresolved. V shed 7 bases and J shed 6 bases, with 10 bases lying between them. Germline CDR1 MNHNS, CDR2 SASEGT. CDR3 length equals 12 residues. The CDR3 protein is CASTTVGQPQHF. The CDR3 nucleotides are TGTGCCAGCACCACCGTCGGTCAGCCCCAGCATTTT.

This clonotype was seen many times. This rearrangement joins TRBV20-1 to TRBJ2-1; perhaps TRBD2 as D (5 bases). From germline, CDR1 is DFQATT and CDR2 SNEGSKA (reference sequence). Trimming took off 0 bases at V and 5 bases at J, with 14 bases between the two ends. This CDR3 region has 15 residues. CDR3 nucleotides: TGCAGTGCTAGAGATGATTCTCGGGGAAACAATGAGCAGTTCTTC. It codes for CSARDDSRGNNEQFF.

This clonotype was seen repeatedly, ten times or more. V gene TRBV11-2 combines with J gene TRBJ2-7; D call uncertain. Trimming shortened V by 1 base and J by 1 base, and 8 bases separated the two germline ends. CDR1 and CDR2 from the germline V gene are SGHAT and FQNNGV. This CDR3 spans 14 amino acids. The CDR3 region is CASSLGMGSYEQYF. The DNA for the CDR3 is TGTGCCAGCAGCTTAGGTATGGGATCCTACGAGCAGTACTTC.

This clonotype appeared many times. Sequence at one end of the junction differs from germline and may be a read error. The rearrangement uses TRBV6-1 and TRBJ2-3; D unresolved. Germline CDR1 and CDR2: MNHNS and SASEGT. The CDR3 extends over 14 amino acids. CDR3 region: CAGSWAPNTDTQYF. The DNA for the CDR3 is TGTGCCGGCAGTTGGGCACCCAACACAGATACGCAGTATTTT.

This chain links TRBV7-9 with TRBJ1-2; weak D call: TRBD1 (6 bases). Trimming shortened V by 4 bases and J by 6 bases, and 15 bases separated the two germline ends. The germline CDR1 and CDR2 sequences are SEHNR and FQNEAQ (reference sequence). The CDR3 is 14 amino acids. The DNA of the CDR3 is TGTGCCAGCAGCTCCTGGCGGGACAAGCATGGCTACACCTTC. Amino acids: CASSSWRDKHGYTF.

The chain recombines TRBV6-1 with TRBJ1-6; D unclear. V was shortened by 2 bases and J by 7 bases, with 9 bases between the two germline ends. Germline V gene lookup returns CDR1 MNHNS and CDR2 SASEGT. The CDR3 length is 14 residues. The CDR3 DNA sequence: TGTGCCAGCAGTGAATTAATAGAAAATTCACCCCTCCACTTT. It is translated as CASSELIENSPLHF.

This clonotype was found many times. V usage is TRBV30 and J usage is TRBJ1-5, with D possibly being TRBD1 (5 bases). V shed 0 bases and J shed 4 bases, with 13 bases lying between them. The germline gives CDR1 GTSNPN, CDR2 SVGIG (reference sequence). The CDR3 extends over 15 amino acids. CDR3 DNA sequence: TGTGCCTGGAGTGTGTGGGGGAAGAGTAATCAGCCCCAGCATTTT. Protein: CAWSVWGKSNQPQHF.

This clonotype showed up many times. The chain has TRBV3-1 and TRBJ2-1; D might be TRBD1 (6 bases). V was cut by 6 bases and J by 4 bases, with 7 bases left in between. This CDR3 contains 12 residues. CDR1 and CDR2 (germline): LGHDT, YNNKEL (reference sequence). As DNA, the CDR3 is TGTGCCAGCAGTAGGGGGTACAATGAGCAGTTCTTC. Translation gives CASSRGYNEQFF.